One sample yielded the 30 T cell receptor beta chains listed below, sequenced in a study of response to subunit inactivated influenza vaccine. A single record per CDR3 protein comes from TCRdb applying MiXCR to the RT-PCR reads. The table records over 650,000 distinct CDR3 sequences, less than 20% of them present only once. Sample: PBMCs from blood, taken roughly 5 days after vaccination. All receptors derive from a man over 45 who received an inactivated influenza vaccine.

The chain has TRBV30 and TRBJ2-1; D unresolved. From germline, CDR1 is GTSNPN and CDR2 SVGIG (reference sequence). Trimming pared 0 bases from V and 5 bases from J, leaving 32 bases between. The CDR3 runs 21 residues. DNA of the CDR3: TGTGCCTGGAGTGTTGATCTTGCGTCTATTGAGGCCCTACTACATAACAATGAGCAGTTCTTC. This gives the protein CAWSVDLASIEALLHNNEQFF.

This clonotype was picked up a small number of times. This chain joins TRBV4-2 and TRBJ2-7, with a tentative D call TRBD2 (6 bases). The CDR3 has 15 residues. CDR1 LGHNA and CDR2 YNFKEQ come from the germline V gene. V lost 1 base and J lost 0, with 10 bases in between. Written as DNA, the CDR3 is TGTGCCAGCAGCCAAGTTATCGGGAGCTCCTACGAGCAGTACTTC. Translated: CASSQVIGSSYEQYF.

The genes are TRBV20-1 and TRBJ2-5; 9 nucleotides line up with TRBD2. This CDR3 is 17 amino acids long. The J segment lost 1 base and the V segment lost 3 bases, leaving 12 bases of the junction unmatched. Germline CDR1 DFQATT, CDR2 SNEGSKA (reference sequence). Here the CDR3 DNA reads TGCAGTGCTAGGTTCTCTAGCGGGGCGTCCCTCCAAGAGACCCAGTACTTC. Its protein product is CSARFSSGASLQETQYF.

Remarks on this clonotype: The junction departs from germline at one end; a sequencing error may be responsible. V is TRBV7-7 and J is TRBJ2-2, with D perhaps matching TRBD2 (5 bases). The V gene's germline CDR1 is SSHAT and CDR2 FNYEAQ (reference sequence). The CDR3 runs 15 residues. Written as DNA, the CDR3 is TGTGCTAGCAGCTTAGATACGGGATCCACCGGGGAGCTGTTTTTT. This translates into CASSLDTGSTGELFF.

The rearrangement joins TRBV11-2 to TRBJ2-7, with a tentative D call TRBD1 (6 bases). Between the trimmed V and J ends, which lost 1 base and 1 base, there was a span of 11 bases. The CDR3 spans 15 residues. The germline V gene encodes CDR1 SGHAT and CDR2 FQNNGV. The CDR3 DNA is TGTGCCAGCAGCTTAGCCCCGGACAGATCCTACGAGCAGTACTTC. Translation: CASSLAPDRSYEQYF.

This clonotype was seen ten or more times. CDR3 DNA sequence: TGTGCCACCAGTCGGGCCGGAGGTAGCAATGAGCAGTTCTTC. Encoded protein: CATSRAGGSNEQFF. The V call is TRBV24-1, the J call TRBJ2-1, with D possibly TRBD2 on 5 matching bases. Trimming stripped 6 bases from V and 6 bases from J, with 14 bases between. CDR1 is KGHDR and CDR2 is SFDVKD in the germline V gene. The CDR3 length is 14 residues.

The CDR3 bases are TGTGCCAGCAGTTTATTGGGGGGACACCAAGAGACCCAGTACTTC. Amino acids: CASSLLGGHQETQYF. The chain has TRBV28 and TRBJ2-5, with D possibly TRBD2 on 6 matching bases. This CDR3 spans 15 amino acids. V was cut by 1 base and J by 0 bases, with 9 bases left in between. The germline V gene encodes CDR1 MDHEN and CDR2 SYDVKM.

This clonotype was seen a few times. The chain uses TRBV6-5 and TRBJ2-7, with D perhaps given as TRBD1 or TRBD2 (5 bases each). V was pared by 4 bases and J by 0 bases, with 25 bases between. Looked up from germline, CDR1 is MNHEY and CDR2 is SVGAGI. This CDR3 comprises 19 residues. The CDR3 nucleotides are TGTGCCAGCAGTTCCTTCGGGACCACAGAAGGCCCTATCTCCTACGAGCAGTACTTC. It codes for CASSSFGTTEGPISYEQYF.

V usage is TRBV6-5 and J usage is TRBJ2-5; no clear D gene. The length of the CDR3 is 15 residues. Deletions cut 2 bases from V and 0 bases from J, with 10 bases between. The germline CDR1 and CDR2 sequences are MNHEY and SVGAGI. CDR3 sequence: CASSYPGQYQETQYF. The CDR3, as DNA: TGTGCCAGCAGTTACCCGGGCCAGTACCAAGAGACCCAGTACTTC.

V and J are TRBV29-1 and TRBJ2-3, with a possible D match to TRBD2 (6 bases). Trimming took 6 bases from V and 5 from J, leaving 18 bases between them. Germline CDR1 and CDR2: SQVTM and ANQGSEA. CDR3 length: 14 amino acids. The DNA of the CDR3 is TGCAGCGTGACAAGCCGGGAGTTCGGAGATACGCAGTATTTT. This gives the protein CSVTSREFGDTQYF.

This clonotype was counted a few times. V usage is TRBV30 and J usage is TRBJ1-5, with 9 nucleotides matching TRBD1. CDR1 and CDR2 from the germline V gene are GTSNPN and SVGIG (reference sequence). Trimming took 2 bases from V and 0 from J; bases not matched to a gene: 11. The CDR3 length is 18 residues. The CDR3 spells CAWSPLGTGTYSNQPQHF. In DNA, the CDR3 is TGTGCCTGGAGTCCCCTGGGGACAGGGACCTATAGCAATCAGCCCCAGCATTTT. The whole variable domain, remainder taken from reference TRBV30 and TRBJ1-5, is SQTIHQWPATLVQPVGSPLSLECTVEGTSNPNLYWYRQAAGRGLQLLFYSVGIGQISSEVPQNLSASRPQDRQFILSSKKLLLSDSGFYLCAWSPLGTGTYSNQPQHFGDGTRLSIL.

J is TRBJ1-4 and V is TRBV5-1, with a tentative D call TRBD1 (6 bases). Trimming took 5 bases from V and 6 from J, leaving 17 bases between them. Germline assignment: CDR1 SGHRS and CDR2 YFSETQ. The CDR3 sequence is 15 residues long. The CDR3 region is CASSKTGTTHEKLFF. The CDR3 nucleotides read TGCGCCAGCAGTAAAACCGGGACAACCCATGAAAAACTGTTTTTT.

The CDR3 protein is CASRRTQLQPQHF. In DNA form, the CDR3 reads TGTGCCAGCAGACGAACACAGCTTCAGCCCCAGCATTTT. V and J are TRBV6-2 or TRBV6-3 and TRBJ1-5; D call uncertain. Germline CDR1 and CDR2: MNHEY and SVGEGT. With 6 bases removed from V and 6 bases from J, the gap between germline ends came to 12 bases. The CDR3 runs to 13 residues.

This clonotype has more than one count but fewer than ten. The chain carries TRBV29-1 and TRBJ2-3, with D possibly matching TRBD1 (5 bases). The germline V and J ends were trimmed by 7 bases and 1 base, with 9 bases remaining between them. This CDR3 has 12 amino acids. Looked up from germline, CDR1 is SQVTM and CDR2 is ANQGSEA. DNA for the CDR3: TGCAGCGCAATGACAGGCACAGATACGCAGTATTTT. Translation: CSAMTGTDTQYF.

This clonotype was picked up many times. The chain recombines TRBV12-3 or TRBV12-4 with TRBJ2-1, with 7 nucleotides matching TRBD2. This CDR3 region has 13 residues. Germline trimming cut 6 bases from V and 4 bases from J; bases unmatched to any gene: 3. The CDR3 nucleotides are TGTGCCAGCAGCGGGGGGTTATACAATGAGCAGTTCTTC. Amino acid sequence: CASSGGLYNEQFF.

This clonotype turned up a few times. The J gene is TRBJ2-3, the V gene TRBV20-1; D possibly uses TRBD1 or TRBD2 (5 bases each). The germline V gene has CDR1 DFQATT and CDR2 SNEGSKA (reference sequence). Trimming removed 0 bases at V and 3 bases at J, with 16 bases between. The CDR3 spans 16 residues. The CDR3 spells CSARDLRQGATDTQYF. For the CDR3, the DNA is TGCAGTGCTAGAGATCTTAGGCAGGGAGCGACAGATACGCAGTATTTT.

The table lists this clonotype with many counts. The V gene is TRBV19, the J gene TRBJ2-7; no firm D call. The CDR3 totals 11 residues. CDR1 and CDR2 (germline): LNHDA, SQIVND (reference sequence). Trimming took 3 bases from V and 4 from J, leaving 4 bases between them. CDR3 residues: CASSIGYEQYF. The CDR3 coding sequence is TGTGCCAGTAGTATTGGGTACGAGCAGTACTTC.

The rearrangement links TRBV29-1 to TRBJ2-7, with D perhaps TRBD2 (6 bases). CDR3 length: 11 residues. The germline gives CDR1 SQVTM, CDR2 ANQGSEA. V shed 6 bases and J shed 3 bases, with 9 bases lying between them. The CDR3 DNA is TGCAGCGTGTGGGGGGACTACGAGCAGTACTTC. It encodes CSVWGDYEQYF.

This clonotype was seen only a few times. CDR3 amino acids: CASSQDWPNWTYEQYF. The CDR3 region has the DNA TGCGCCAGCAGCCAAGATTGGCCGAACTGGACCTACGAGCAGTACTTC. The chain has TRBV4-3 and TRBJ2-7; D not resolved. CDR3 length: 16 residues. The germline CDR1 and CDR2 sequences are LGHNA and YSLEER. Trimming took off 0 bases at V and 2 bases at J, with 14 bases between the two ends.

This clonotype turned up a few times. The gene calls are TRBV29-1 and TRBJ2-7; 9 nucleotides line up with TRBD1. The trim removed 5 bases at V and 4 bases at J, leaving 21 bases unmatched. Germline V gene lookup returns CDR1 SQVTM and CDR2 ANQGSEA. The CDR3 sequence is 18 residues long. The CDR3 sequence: CSVTPTGGPSPNIYEQYF. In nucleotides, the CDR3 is TGCAGCGTTACCCCGACAGGGGGACCCTCTCCAAACATATACGAGCAGTACTTC.

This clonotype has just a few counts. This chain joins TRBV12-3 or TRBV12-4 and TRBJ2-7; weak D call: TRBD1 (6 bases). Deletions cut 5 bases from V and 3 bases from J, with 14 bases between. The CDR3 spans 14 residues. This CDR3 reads CASSTWGRYYEQYF. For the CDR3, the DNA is TGTGCCAGCAGTACCTGGGGGCGGTACTACGAGCAGTACTTC.

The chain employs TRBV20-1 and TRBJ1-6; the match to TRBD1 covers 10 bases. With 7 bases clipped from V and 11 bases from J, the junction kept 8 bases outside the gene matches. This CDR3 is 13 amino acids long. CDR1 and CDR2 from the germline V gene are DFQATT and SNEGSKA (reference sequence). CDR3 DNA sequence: TGCAGTGTCATACCCGGGACAGGGGCACCCCTCCACTTT. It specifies CSVIPGTGAPLHF.

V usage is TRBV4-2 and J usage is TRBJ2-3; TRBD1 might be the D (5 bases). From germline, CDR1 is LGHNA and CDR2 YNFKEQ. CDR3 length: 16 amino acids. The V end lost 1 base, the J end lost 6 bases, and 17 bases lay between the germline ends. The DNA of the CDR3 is TGTGCCAGCAGCCAAGCACGACAGACAACTGGGGATACGCAGTATTTT. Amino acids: CASSQARQTTGDTQYF.

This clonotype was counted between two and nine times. For the CDR3, the DNA is TGTGCCAGCAGCCAAAACAGGGCGGTGAACACTGAAGCTTTCTTT. Protein product: CASSQNRAVNTEAFF. The chain recombines TRBV14 with TRBJ1-1, with D tentatively TRBD1 (6 bases). The V end was cut by 2 bases, the J end by 0 bases, with 10 bases between. The V gene's germline CDR1 is SGHDN and CDR2 FVKESK. This CDR3 has 15 amino acids.

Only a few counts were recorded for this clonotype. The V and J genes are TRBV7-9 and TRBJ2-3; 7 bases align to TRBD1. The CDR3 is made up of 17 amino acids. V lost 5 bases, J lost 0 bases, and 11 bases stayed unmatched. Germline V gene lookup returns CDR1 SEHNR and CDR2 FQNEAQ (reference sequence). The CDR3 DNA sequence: TGTGCCAGCAGCCGCATTGCCCGGGACAGTAGCACAGATACGCAGTATTTT. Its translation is CASSRIARDSSTDTQYF.

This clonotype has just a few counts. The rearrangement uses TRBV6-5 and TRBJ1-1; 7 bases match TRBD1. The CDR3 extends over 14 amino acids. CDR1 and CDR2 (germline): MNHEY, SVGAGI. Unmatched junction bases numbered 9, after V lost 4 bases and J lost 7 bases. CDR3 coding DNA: TGTGCCAGCAGTTCTGTACAGGGGTTGGGTGAAGCTTTCTTT. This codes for CASSSVQGLGEAFF.

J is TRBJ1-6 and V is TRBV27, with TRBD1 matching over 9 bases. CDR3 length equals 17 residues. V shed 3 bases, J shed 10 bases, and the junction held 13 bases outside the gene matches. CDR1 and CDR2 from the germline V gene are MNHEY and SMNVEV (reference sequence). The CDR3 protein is CASSFWPTGGERSPLHF. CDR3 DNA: TGTGCCAGCAGTTTTTGGCCCACAGGGGGCGAGAGGTCACCCCTCCACTTT.

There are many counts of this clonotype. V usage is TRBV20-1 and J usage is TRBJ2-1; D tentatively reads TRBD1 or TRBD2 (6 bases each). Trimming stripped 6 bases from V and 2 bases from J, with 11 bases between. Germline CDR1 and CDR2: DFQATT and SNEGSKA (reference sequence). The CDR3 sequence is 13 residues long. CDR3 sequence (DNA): TGCAGTGCCGGAGGGGGGCCCTACAATGAGCAGTTCTTC. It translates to CSAGGGPYNEQFF.

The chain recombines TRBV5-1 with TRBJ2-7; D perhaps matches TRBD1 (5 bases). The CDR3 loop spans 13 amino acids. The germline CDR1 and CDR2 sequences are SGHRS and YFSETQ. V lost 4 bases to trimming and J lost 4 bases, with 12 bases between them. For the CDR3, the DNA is TGCGCCAGCAGCCGATACCAGGGTTACGAGCAGTACTTC. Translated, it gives CASSRYQGYEQYF.

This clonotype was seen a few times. The CDR3 protein is CASSRRLAEITDTQYF. The CDR3 nucleotides read TGTGCCAGCAGCCGCCGACTAGCGGAGATCACAGATACGCAGTATTTT. The V gene is TRBV7-6, the J gene TRBJ2-3; 9 positions match TRBD2. The germline CDR1 and CDR2 sequences are SGHVS and FNYEAQ. V lost 5 bases to trimming and J lost 2 bases; unmatched junction nucleotides: 8. The CDR3 spans 16 residues. Combining the CDR3 with reference TRBV7-6 and TRBJ2-3 gives the whole variable domain GAGVSQSPRYKVTKRGQDVALRCDPISGHVSLYWYRQALGQGPEFLTYFNYEAQQDKSGLPNDRFSAERPEGSISTLTIQRTEQRDSAMYRCASSRRLAEITDTQYFGPGTRLTVL.